Following are 20 T cell receptor beta chains from one sample sequenced in a study of T cells in women clearing cervical HPV infection. Profiling relied on immunoSEQ multiplex PCR, and the TCRdb table lists in-frame clones only, not all of them. The repertoire table contains 44,000 or so clones. Specimen: blood buffy coat. The receptors originated from a woman between 18 and 70 years old with a cervical HPV16 infection that either progressed to CIN3+ or cleared (not recorded which).

Note on this clone: The CDR3 extends 3 residues past the end of the read, so its final part is completed from the germline J gene. The chain carries TRBV20-1 and TRBJ2-7; a weak D match, TRBD1 (6 bases). Germline CDR1 DFQATT, CDR2 SNEGSKA (reference sequence). This CDR3 comprises 12 residues. The V end lost 5 bases, the J end lost 5 bases, and 13 bases lay between the germline ends. CDR3 residues: CSAEPAGDEQYF. The sequenced CDR3 bases are TGCAGTGCTGAACCTGCAGGGGACGAG.

On this clone: The CDR3 end lies 3 residues beyond the end of the read and is filled in from the germline J gene. The chain links TRBV20-1 to TRBJ2-3; 9 nucleotides line up with TRBD2. CDR3 length: 18 residues. Looked up from germline, CDR1 is DFQATT and CDR2 is SNEGSKA (reference sequence). V was pared by 0 bases and J by 4 bases, with 14 bases of the junction left unmatched. CDR3 region: CSARDRTAGGPDSDTQYF. Incomplete CDR3 DNA: TGCAGTGCTAGAGATCGTACGGCGGGGGGGCCCGATTCAGATACG.

In the case of this clone: The read terminates 3 residues before the CDR3 end, so the remaining end is supplied by the germline J gene. The chain employs TRBV12-3 or TRBV12-4 and TRBJ1-4; the match to TRBD1 covers 7 bases. The length of the CDR3 is 17 residues. Unmatched junction bases numbered 10, after V lost 3 bases and J lost 3 bases. The sequenced CDR3 bases are TGTGCCAGCAGTTTTCGATTGGACAGGTCAGCTAATGAAAAA. Encoded protein: CASSFRLDRSANEK. The whole CDR3 region reads CASSFRLDRSANEKLFF.

About this clone itself: The CDR3 extends 3 residues past the end of the read, so its final part is completed from the germline J gene. The chain recombines TRBV2 with TRBJ2-7; 8 nucleotides match TRBD2. V gave up 2 bases and J gave up 1 base; unmatched junction bases: 4. This CDR3 is 15 amino acids long. Germline V lookup: CDR1 SNHLY, CDR2 FYNNEI. The sequenced CDR3 bases are TGTGCCAGCAGTGAATTCGGGGGGGTATCCTACGAG. Its translation is CASSEFGGVSYE. The CDR3, in full, reads CASSEFGGVSYEQYF.

With regard to this clone: The missing CDR3 end, 3 residues past where the read stops, is filled in from the germline J gene. The chain uses TRBV5-8 and TRBJ1-1, with D unclear. CDR3 length: 15 amino acids. Trimming removed 2 bases from V and 4 bases from J, with 15 bases in between. Germline lookup yields CDR1 SGHTS and CDR2 YDEGEE. The CDR3 DNA, read in part, is TGTGCCAGCAGCTTAACCCGGGTCCTCCGCACTGAA. Translated: CASSLTRVLRTE. From start to end, the CDR3 is CASSLTRVLRTEAFF.

As to this clone: The read terminates 3 residues before the CDR3 end, so the remaining end is supplied by the germline J gene. The chain couples TRBV2 to TRBJ2-2, with D possibly matching TRBD2 (6 bases). Germline CDR1 is SNHLY and CDR2 is FYNNEI. This CDR3 spans 19 amino acids. The chain's CDR3 is CASSVWDSNTLLTNEKLFF. The sequenced CDR3 bases are TGTGCCAGCAGTGTTTGGGACTCCAATACCCTCTTAACTAATGAAAAG. The entire variable domain, with the rest obtained from reference TRBV2 and TRBJ2-2, is as follows: EPEVTQTPSHQVTQMGQEVILRCVPISNHLYFYWYRQILGQKVEFLVSFYNNEISEKSEIFDDQFSVERPDGSNFTLKIRSTKLEDSAMYFCASSVWDSNTLLTNEKLFFGEGSRLTVL.

With regard to this clone: The CDR3 goes on 3 residues after the read ends, and that part is filled in from the germline J gene. This sequence joins TRBV20-1 and TRBJ2-5, with unresolved D. CDR3 size: 13 residues. The V and J ends lost 4 bases and 2 bases respectively, with 11 bases between them. Germline V gene data show CDR1 as DFQATT and CDR2 as SNEGSKA (reference sequence). The CDR3 region is CSATETRQETQYF. The sequenced CDR3 bases are TGCAGTGCTACGGAGACTCGGCAAGAGACC.

On this clone: The read gets to within 3 residues of the CDR3 end, and the germline J gene fills in the rest. The chain carries TRBV20-1 and TRBJ1-2; TRBD1 matches at 7 bases. Germline CDR1 DFQATT, CDR2 SNEGSKA (reference sequence). The CDR3 totals 14 residues. V was clipped by 3 bases and J by 4 bases; unmatched bases: 8. The CDR3 loop is CSARGTATGYGYTF. CDR3 DNA, as far as it was read: TGCAGTGCTAGGGGGACAGCGACTGGCTATGGC.

On this clone itself: The CDR3 is cut off 3 residues early in the read; its end comes from the germline J gene. This chain uses TRBV30 with TRBJ1-1; D is undetermined. Germline CDR1 and CDR2: GTSNPN and SVGIG (reference sequence). Trimming cost V 2 bases and J 0 bases, with 16 bases left between them. This CDR3 has 16 amino acids. CDR3 protein: CAWSKNRGAMNTEAFF. CDR3 DNA, as far as it was read: TGTGCCTGGAGTAAAAACAGAGGAGCCATGAACACTGAA.

CDR3 in amino acids: CASSPDRGSTEAFF. The DNA read from the CDR3 is TGTGCCAGCAGCCCAGACAGGGGAAGCACTGAA. The chain has TRBV5-8 and TRBJ1-1; 8 bases are shared with TRBD1. The missing CDR3 end, 3 residues past where the read stops, is filled in from the germline J gene. Germline V gene lookup returns CDR1 SGHTS and CDR2 YDEGEE. The CDR3 has 14 amino acids. Unmatched junction bases numbered 6, after V lost 4 bases and J lost 4 bases.

CDR3 DNA, as far as it was read: TGTGCCAGCTCACCGGACAAGGGCAATTCCCCG. The encoded protein is CASSPDKGNSP. The full CDR3 protein is CASSPDKGNSPLFF. This chain links TRBV18 with TRBJ2-2; tentatively, D is TRBD1 (5 bases). From the germline J gene comes the end of the CDR3, since the read stops 3 residues before it. This CDR3 is built from 14 residues. Germline V gene data show CDR1 as KGHSH and CDR2 as LQKENI. The full variable domain, its missing parts supplied by reference TRBV18 and TRBJ2-2, is NAGVMQNPRHLVRRRGQEARLRCSPMKGHSHVYWYRQLPEEGLKFMVYLQKENIIDESGMPKERFSAEFPKEGPSILRIQQVVRGDSAAYFCASSPDKGNSPLFFGEGSRLTVL.

On this clone: Coverage ceases 3 residues before the CDR3 finishes, and the germline J gene fills in the end. The chain recombines TRBV7-2 with TRBJ2-7; D is possibly TRBD1 (5 bases). Trimming pared 5 bases from V and 6 bases from J, leaving 14 bases between. Germline CDR1 is SGHTA and CDR2 is FQGNSA. The CDR3 covers 13 residues. The CDR3 sequence is CASSTQQATEQYF. Partial CDR3 DNA: TGTGCCAGCAGCACTCAACAGGCAACCGAG. Complete variable domain (other parts from reference TRBV7-2 and TRBJ2-7): GAGVSQSPSNKVTEKGKDVELRCDPISGHTALYWYRQSLGQGLEFLIYFQGNSAPDKSGLPSDRFSAERTGGSVSTLTIQRTQQEDSAVYLCASSTQQATEQYFGPGTRLTVT.

In the case of this clone: The CDR3 goes on 3 residues after the read ends, and that part is filled in from the germline J gene. The genes are TRBV20-1 and TRBJ2-2; 8 bases are shared with TRBD1. CDR3 size: 15 residues. CDR1 and CDR2 from the germline V gene are DFQATT and SNEGSKA (reference sequence). The ends lost 2 bases at V and 1 base at J; junction bases unmatched: 3. The DNA read from the CDR3 is TGCAGTGCTAGAAGGACAGGGAGGAACACCGGGGAG. The encoded protein is CSARRTGRNTGE. The complete CDR3 protein is CSARRTGRNTGELFF.

Notes on this clone: The read stops 3 residues short of the end of the CDR3; the missing end is completed from the germline J gene. The rearrangement links TRBV20-1 to TRBJ1-2; 12 bases agree with TRBD1. This CDR3 is 16 amino acids long. Trimming took 0 bases from V and 5 from J; bases not matched to a gene: 7. Germline assignment: CDR1 DFQATT and CDR2 SNEGSKA (reference sequence). CDR3 region: CSARDQGQGARYGYTF. The CDR3 DNA, read in part, is TGCAGTGCTAGAGATCAGGGACAGGGGGCGCGTTATGGC.

About this clone: The read finishes 3 residues shy of the CDR3 end, and the germline J gene is used to complete it. The V gene is TRBV10-3, the J gene TRBJ1-3; 12 bases agree with TRBD1. This CDR3 has 16 amino acids. V lost 9 bases to trimming and J lost 1 base; unmatched junction nucleotides: 7. Germline CDR1 is ENHRY and CDR2 is SYGVKD. The CDR3 spells CAIAKGQGASGNTIYF. The CDR3 bases that were read are TGTGCCATTGCGAAGGGACAGGGGGCTTCTGGAAACACC.

About this clone: The observed sequence ends 3 residues before the CDR3 terminus, with the missing tail filled in from the germline J gene. This sequence joins TRBV19 and TRBJ1-5; D perhaps matches TRBD1 (6 bases). The V gene lost 5 bases and the J gene lost 0 bases, with 11 bases spanning the gap. The CDR3 covers 15 residues. In germline, CDR1 is LNHDA, CDR2 SQIVND (reference sequence). CDR3 DNA (partial): TGTGCCAGTAGTGCCCGGACAGATAGCAATCAGCCC. Protein: CASSARTDSNQP. The full CDR3 protein reads CASSARTDSNQPQHF.

Concerning this clone itself: The read ends 3 residues early relative to the CDR3; the germline J gene fills the gap. This chain joins TRBV6-1 and TRBJ2-3; tentative D call: TRBD1 (5 bases). CDR1 is MNHNS and CDR2 is SASEGT in the germline V gene. This CDR3 comprises 16 residues. Trimming pared 2 bases from V and 2 bases from J, leaving 14 bases between. The CDR3 is CASSEFDSRSTDTQYF. CDR3 bases read: TGTGCCAGCAGTGAATTTGACAGCCGCTCCACAGATACG.

To note about this clone: The CDR3 is cut off 3 residues early in the read; its end comes from the germline J gene. The rearrangement uses TRBV7-9 and TRBJ1-2; TRBD1 might be the D (5 bases). Germline V CDR1 and CDR2: SEHNR, FQNEAQ (reference sequence). The CDR3 covers 11 residues. V lost 4 bases to trimming and J lost 5 bases, with 5 bases between them. The part of the CDR3 DNA that was read is TGTGCCAGCAGCTCAGGGTATGGC. Encoded protein: CASSSGYG. The whole CDR3 protein is CASSSGYGYTF.

About this clone itself: The read falls 3 residues short of the CDR3 end, and the missing part is taken from the germline J gene. The chain couples TRBV12-5 to TRBJ2-3; 8 positions agree with TRBD2. J was trimmed by 3 bases and V by 4 bases; bases with no gene match: 9. The CDR3 is made up of 16 amino acids. CDR1 and CDR2 (germline): LGHNT, FRNRAP. CDR3 bases read: TGTGCTAGTGGTTCCGGTCGGGGGGGAAGAACAGATACG. Protein product: CASGSGRGGRTDT. Given in full, the CDR3 is CASGSGRGGRTDTQYF.

Concerning this clone itself: The read ends 3 residues shy of where the CDR3 ends; the end is completed using the germline J gene. The chain uses TRBV19 and TRBJ2-3; 7 bases fit TRBD1. V dropped 5 bases and J dropped 1; count of bases not matched to a gene: 6. Per germline, CDR1 LNHDA and CDR2 SQIVND (reference sequence). This CDR3 is built from 15 residues. CDR3 loop: CASSVGTVGTDTQYF. CDR3 DNA, as far as it was read: TGTGCCAGTAGTGTCGGGACAGTGGGCACAGATACG.